Following are 18 T cell receptor beta chains from one sample sequenced in a study of neurological immune-mediated disorders. TCRdb fed the 5' RACE reads into MiXCR, producing one record per CDR3 protein. The repertoire has about 16,000 distinct CDR3 sequences, approximately 21% of them found once; the top ten carry around 23%. Sequencing was carried out using PBMCs. Receptors originate from a man aged 50 to 59 in good health.

At least ten counts were recorded for this clonotype. The V gene is TRBV10-3, the J gene TRBJ2-3; no clear D. Trimming removed 10 bases from V and 0 bases from J, with 8 bases in between. Per the germline V gene, CDR1 is ENHRY and CDR2 is SYGVKD. This CDR3 contains 12 residues. This CDR3 reads CATQRSTDTQYF. The CDR3 nucleotides are TGTGCCACTCAGCGTAGCACAGATACGCAGTATTTT.

This clonotype has ten or more counts. The CDR3 DNA reads as TGTGCCAGCAGTCCTACAGGGACGGGGGGCCTTGGCTATGAGCAGTTCTTC. This gives the protein CASSPTGTGGLGYEQFF. The rearrangement uses TRBV6-5 and TRBJ2-1, with D possibly TRBD2 on 7 matching bases. CDR3 length: 17 amino acids. Trimming cost V 5 bases and J 8 bases, with 25 bases left between them. Germline CDR1 is MNHEY and CDR2 is SVGAGI.

The sample holds many counts of this clonotype. This chain connects TRBV12-1 to TRBJ1-3; the D segment call TRBD1 is taken from the table without a DNA check. TRBV12-1 represents a pseudogene. The CDR3 has 15 amino acids. CDR3 DNA sequence: TGTGCCAGCAGCCAGACAGACAGCTCTGGAAACACCATATATTTT. Protein: CASSQTDSSGNTIYF.

Within the sample, this clonotype is medium-sized (0.01 to 0.1%). The J gene is TRBJ2-1, the V gene TRBV4-3; 7 bases align to TRBD2. Germline CDR1 is LGHNA and CDR2 is YSLEER. The CDR3 length is 14 residues. Losses at the gene ends were 8 bases for V and 7 bases for J; bases not matched to a gene: 11. The CDR3 sequence: CASGRELVGNEQFF. For the CDR3, the DNA is TGCGCCAGCGGGCGGGAGTTGGTGGGGAATGAGCAGTTCTTC.

This chain uses TRBV5-1 with TRBJ2-1, with D uncertain. Trimming removed 2 bases from V and 8 bases from J, with 14 bases in between. There are 14 residues in the CDR3. Germline-derived CDR1 and CDR2 are SGHRS and YFSETQ. CDR3 region: CASSFRDMQDEQFF. As DNA, the CDR3 is TGCGCCAGCAGCTTCCGAGACATGCAGGATGAGCAGTTCTTC.

The sample holds many counts of this clonotype. The chain couples TRBV20-1 to TRBJ2-5, with a possible D match to TRBD2 (6 bases). The CDR3 extends over 16 amino acids. Germline V gene lookup returns CDR1 DFQATT and CDR2 SNEGSKA (reference sequence). V was trimmed by 0 bases and J by 4 bases, leaving 18 bases between them. The CDR3 loop is CSARDLTGVRGETQYF. CDR3 bases: TGCAGTGCTAGAGATCTCACGGGAGTAAGGGGAGAGACCCAGTACTTC.

The chain recombines TRBV5-1 with TRBJ2-7; D is perhaps TRBD2 (5 bases). V was cut by 4 bases and J by 4 bases, with 12 bases left in between. The CDR3 extends over 13 amino acids. CDR1 and CDR2 from the germline V gene are SGHRS and YFSETQ. CDR3 protein: CASSSNTGYEQYF. For the CDR3, the DNA is TGCGCCAGCAGCAGTAACACGGGGTACGAGCAGTACTTC. Drawing the rest from reference TRBV5-1 and TRBJ2-7, the complete variable domain is KAGVTQTPRYLIKTRGQQVTLSCSPISGHRSVSWYQQTPGQGLQFLFEYFSETQRNKGNFPGRFSGRQFSNSRSEMNVSTLELGDSALYLCASSSNTGYEQYFGPGTRLTVT.

The CDR3 sequence: CASSRPTGFGSPLHF. Written as DNA, the CDR3 is TGTGCCAGCAGTCGCCCCACAGGATTTGGTTCACCCCTCCACTTT. V usage is TRBV2 and J usage is TRBJ1-6; perhaps TRBD1 as D (5 bases). CDR1 and CDR2 from the germline V gene are SNHLY and FYNNEI. The CDR3 spans 15 residues. The V end was cut by 5 bases, the J end by 9 bases, with 17 bases between.

There are many counts of this clonotype. The genes are TRBV20-1 and TRBJ2-5; D may be TRBD1 (5 bases). The germline V and J ends were trimmed by 5 bases and 0 bases, with 10 bases remaining between them. The CDR3 sequence is 13 residues long. Germline V gene data show CDR1 as DFQATT and CDR2 as SNEGSKA (reference sequence). CDR3 residues: CSARTPYQETQYF. CDR3 bases: TGCAGTGCTCGGACACCGTACCAAGAGACCCAGTACTTC.

In this sample, this clonotype turned up many times. The rearrangement links TRBV5-1 to TRBJ2-7, with 7 bases matching TRBD1. The CDR3 runs to 16 residues. The J segment lost 6 bases and the V segment lost 0 bases, leaving 12 bases of the junction unmatched. Germline V gives CDR1 SGHRS, CDR2 YFSETQ. The CDR3 sequence is CASSLEGANIGLEQYF. For the CDR3, the DNA is TGCGCCAGCAGCTTGGAGGGGGCGAACATAGGCCTCGAGCAGTACTTC. Filled out from reference TRBV5-1 and TRBJ2-7, the complete variable domain reads KAGVTQTPRYLIKTRGQQVTLSCSPISGHRSVSWYQQTPGQGLQFLFEYFSETQRNKGNFPGRFSGRQFSNSRSEMNVSTLELGDSALYLCASSLEGANIGLEQYFGPGTRLTVT.

This clonotype was observed many times. This chain connects TRBV29-1 to TRBJ1-1; maybe TRBD1 (5 bases). The CDR3 length is 11 residues. Trimming removed 5 bases at V and 1 base at J, with 5 bases between. Germline V gives CDR1 SQVTM, CDR2 ANQGSEA. This CDR3 reads CSVRGNTEAFF. CDR3 sequence (DNA): TGCAGCGTTAGGGGGAACACTGAAGCTTTCTTT.

There are many counts of this clonotype. The V gene is TRBV7-2, the J gene TRBJ2-7; D is possibly TRBD1 or TRBD2 (6 bases each). V gave up 1 base and J gave up 7 bases, with 11 bases separating them. This CDR3 is built from 13 residues. Looked up from germline, CDR1 is SGHTA and CDR2 is FQGNSA. The CDR3 coding sequence is TGTGCCAGCAGCTTAGTGGAGGGGGGAGAGCAGTACTTC. Its translation is CASSLVEGGEQYF.

V usage is TRBV10-1 and J usage is TRBJ1-6; tentative D call: TRBD1 (5 bases). The length of the CDR3 is 14 residues. V lost 6 bases and J 8 bases, leaving 14 bases between the germline ends. From germline, CDR1 is WNHNN and CDR2 SYGVQD (reference sequence). CDR3 amino acids: CASRWGVTDSPLHF. The DNA of the CDR3 is TGCGCCAGCAGGTGGGGGGTCACGGATTCACCCCTCCACTTT.

The chain joins TRBV7-2 to TRBJ2-1; D ambiguous. In germline, CDR1 is SGHTA, CDR2 FQGNSA. V gave up 2 bases and J gave up 8 bases, with 10 bases separating them. CDR3 length equals 13 residues. CDR3 region: CASSLTVLDEQFF. As DNA, the CDR3 is TGTGCCAGCAGCTTAACCGTTCTGGATGAGCAGTTCTTC.

This clonotype was recorded many times. J is TRBJ2-3 and V is TRBV7-3, with TRBD2 matching over 10 bases. There are 16 residues in the CDR3. The V gene end was trimmed by 2 bases and the J gene end by 0 bases; junction bases not matched to a gene: 2. CDR1 and CDR2 (germline): SGHTA, FQGTGA. CDR3 region: CASSLLAGASTDTQYF. DNA of the CDR3: TGTGCCAGCAGCTTACTAGCGGGAGCTAGCACAGATACGCAGTATTTT. The full variable domain, its missing parts supplied by reference TRBV7-3 and TRBJ2-3, is GAGVSQTPSNKVTEKGKYVELRCDPISGHTALYWYRQSLGQGPEFLIYFQGTGAADDSGLPNDRFFAVRPEGSVSTLKIQRTERGDSAVYLCASSLLAGASTDTQYFGPGTRLTVL.

This clonotype showed up many times. The chain couples TRBV15 to TRBJ2-7; 7 nucleotides align to TRBD1. This CDR3 region has 13 residues. CDR1 LNHNV and CDR2 YYDKDF come from the germline V gene (reference sequence). V dropped 5 bases and J dropped 1; count of bases not matched to a gene: 2. The CDR3 sequence: CATSDRVSYEQYF. CDR3 coding DNA: TGTGCCACCAGCGACAGGGTATCCTACGAGCAGTACTTC.

At least ten counts were recorded for this clonotype. The CDR3 DNA is TGTGCCAGCTCACCCCGGGACGGTCAGCCCCAGCATTTT. It encodes CASSPRDGQPQHF. The chain recombines TRBV18 with TRBJ1-5; perhaps TRBD1 as D (5 bases). Germline CDR1 KGHSH, CDR2 LQKENI. V gave up 3 bases and J gave up 6 bases, with 9 bases separating them. This CDR3 comprises 13 residues.

The rearrangement uses TRBV18 and TRBJ2-7; 11 bases align to TRBD1. V lost 6 bases, J lost 7 bases, and 11 bases stayed unmatched. Per germline, CDR1 KGHSH and CDR2 LQKENI. The CDR3 consists of 15 residues. The CDR3 DNA is TGTGCCAGCTCTTCCGGGACAGGGGGACCCTTGGAGCAGTACTTC. The encoded protein is CASSSGTGGPLEQYF.